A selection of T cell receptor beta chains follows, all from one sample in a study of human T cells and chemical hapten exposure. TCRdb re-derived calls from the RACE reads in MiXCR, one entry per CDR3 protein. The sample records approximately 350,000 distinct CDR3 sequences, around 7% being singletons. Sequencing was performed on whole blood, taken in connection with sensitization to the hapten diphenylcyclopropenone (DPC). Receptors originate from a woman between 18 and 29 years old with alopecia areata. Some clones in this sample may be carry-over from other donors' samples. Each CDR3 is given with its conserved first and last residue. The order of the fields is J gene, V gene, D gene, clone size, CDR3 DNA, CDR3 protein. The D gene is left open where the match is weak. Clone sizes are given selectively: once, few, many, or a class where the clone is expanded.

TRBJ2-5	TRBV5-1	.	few	TGCGCCAGCAGCTCCCTCGGGCAGTCACAAGAGACCCAGTACTTC	CASSSLGQSQETQYF
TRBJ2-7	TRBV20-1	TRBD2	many	TGCAGTGCTAGAAGCCTAGCGGATCACGAGCAGTACTTC	CSARSLADHEQYF
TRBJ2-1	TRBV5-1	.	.	TGCGCCAGCGCCCATTCGGGGGGCTCCTTAGCTTCCTACAATGAGCAGTTCTTC	CASAHSGGSLASYNEQFF
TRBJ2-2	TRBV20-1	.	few	TGCAGTGCTAGAGAAAAAACAGGGAACACCGGGGAGCTGTTTTTT	CSAREKTGNTGELFF
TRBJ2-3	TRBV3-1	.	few	TGTGCCAGCAGCCAAGATCAAGCACGAGGGGATACGCAGTATTTT	CASSQDQARGDTQYF
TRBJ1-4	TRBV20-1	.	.	TGCAGTGCTGGGGGAGGATTAAATGAAAAACTGTTTTTT	CSAGGGLNEKLFF
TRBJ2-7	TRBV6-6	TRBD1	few	TGTGCCAGCAGTTCCGACAGGGGACCATACTACGAGCAGTACTTC	CASSSDRGPYYEQYF
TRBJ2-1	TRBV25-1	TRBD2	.	TGTGCCAGCAATAGCGGGGGGGGCTACAATGAGCAGTTCTTC	CASNSGGGYNEQFF
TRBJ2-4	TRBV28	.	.	TGTGCCAGCAACCAGGAAGGGGCCAAAAACATTCAGTACTTC	CASNQEGAKNIQYF
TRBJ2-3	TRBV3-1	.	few	TGTGCCAGCAGCCCCAAGCGGTCCCCTAGCACAGATACGCAGTATTTT	CASSPKRSPSTDTQYF
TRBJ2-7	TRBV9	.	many	TGTGCCAGCAGCGAAGGGGGAAGCTCCTACGAGCAGTACTTC	CASSEGGSSYEQYF
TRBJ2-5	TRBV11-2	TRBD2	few	TGTGCCAGCAGCAGTTTAGCGGGGGACCAAGAGACCCAGTACTTC	CASSSLAGDQETQYF
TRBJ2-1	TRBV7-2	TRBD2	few	TGTGCCAGCAGCTTAGTGCTAGCGGGGGGAATCTATGAGCAGTTCTTC	CASSLVLAGGIYEQFF
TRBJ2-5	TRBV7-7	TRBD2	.	TGTGCTAGCAGCGGGACTAGGGTACAAGAGACCCAGTACTTC	CASSGTRVQETQYF
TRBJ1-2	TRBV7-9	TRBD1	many	TGTGCCAGCAGCGGACACAGGGGGCCGAACTATGGCTACACCTTC	CASSGHRGPNYGYTF
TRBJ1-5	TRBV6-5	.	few	TGTGCCAGCAGTTACAGAGGGGCCAATCAGCCCCAGCATTTT	CASSYRGANQPQHF
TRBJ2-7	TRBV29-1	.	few	TGCAGCGTTGAGGGTAGCTCAGGGGAATCCGAGCAGTACTTC	CSVEGSSGESEQYF
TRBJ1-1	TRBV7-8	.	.	TGTGCCAGCAGCTCCCGGACTGGTCAAACTGAAGCTTTCTTT	CASSSRTGQTEAFF
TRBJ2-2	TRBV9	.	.	TGTGCCAGCAGCGCGGGCTTCACCGGGGAGCTGTTTTTT	CASSAGFTGELFF
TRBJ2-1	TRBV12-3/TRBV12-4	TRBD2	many	TGTGCCAGCAGTTTCGCAGCGGGGGGAAGGTATGGGCAGTTCTTC	CASSFAAGGRYGQFF
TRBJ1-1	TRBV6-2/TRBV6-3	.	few	TGTGCCAGCAAAAGGGGGGGAGAGGCCGCTGAAGCTTTCTTT	CASKRGGEAAEAFF
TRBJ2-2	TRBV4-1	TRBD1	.	TGCGCCAGCAGGCACACCGGGACAGGGAGCACCGGGGAGCTGTTTTTT	CASRHTGTGSTGELFF
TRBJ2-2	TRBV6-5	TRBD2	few	TGTGCCAGCAGTTACCCAGATCTAGCGGGGGTTCCGAACACCGGGGAGCTGTTTTTT	CASSYPDLAGVPNTGELFF
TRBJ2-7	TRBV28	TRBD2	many	TGTGCCAGCAGCCCACTAGCGGGGCCATTACGTCGCTTC	CASSPLAGPLRRF
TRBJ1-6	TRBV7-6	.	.	TGTGCCAGCAGCTTAGGACAGGTTGGCAATTCACCCCTCCACTTT	CASSLGQVGNSPLHF
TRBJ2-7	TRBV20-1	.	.	TGCAGTGCTAGAGTATCCTCTACCTACGAGCAGTACTTC	CSARVSSTYEQYF
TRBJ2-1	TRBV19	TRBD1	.	TGTGCCAGTAGTCAGACAGGGACCCGGCAGTTCTTC	CASSQTGTRQFF
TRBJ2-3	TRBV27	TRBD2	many	TGTGCCAGCAGAAGACTAGCGGGGGGTTCCGATACGCAGTATTTT	CASRRLAGGSDTQYF
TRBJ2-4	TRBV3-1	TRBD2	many	TGTGCCAGCAGCCGTCGACTAGCGGCCAACAAAAACATTCAGTACTTC	CASSRRLAANKNIQYF
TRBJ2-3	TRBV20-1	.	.	TGCAGTGCTAGAGTTGACAGAGCCACAGATACGCAGTATTTT	CSARVDRATDTQYF
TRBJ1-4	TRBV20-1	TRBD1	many	TGCAGTGCCCCAGGACAGGCGAATGAAAAACTGTTTTTT	CSAPGQANEKLFF
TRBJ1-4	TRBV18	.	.	TGTGCCAGCTCACTGACCTCAACTAATGAAAAACTGTTTTTT	CASSLTSTNEKLFF
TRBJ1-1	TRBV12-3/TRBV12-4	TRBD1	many	TGTGCCAGCAGAGGGACAGGGCGGACTGAAGCTTTCTTT	CASRGTGRTEAFF
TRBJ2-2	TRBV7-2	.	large	TGTGCCAGCAGCCCTATGAACACCGGGGAGCTGTTTTTT	CASSPMNTGELFF